A single sample is the source of the 3 T cell receptor beta chains below, sequenced in a study of T cell responses to AZD1222 COVID-19 vaccine. Assay: immunoSEQ multiplex PCR; the TCRdb copy retains only in-frame clones and omits some. The table records 90,000 to 120,000 clones, about nine tenths of them present only once. Material: peripheral blood, obtained on day 0 of AZD1222 vaccination. The receptors were gathered from an adult in good health.

The genes are TRBV5-1 and TRBJ1-2; D is possibly TRBD1 (5 bases). The CDR3 has 12 residues. In germline, CDR1 is SGHRS, CDR2 YFSETQ. Deletions cut 7 bases from V and 6 bases from J, with 13 bases between. The CDR3 region has the DNA TGCGCCAGCCTCGACAGTCACAATGGCTACACCTTC. This sequence encodes CASLDSHNGYTF. Full variable domain (missing parts from reference TRBV5-1 and TRBJ1-2): KAGVTQTPRYLIKTRGQQVTLSCSPISGHRSVSWYQQTPGQGLQFLFEYFSETQRNKGNFPGRFSGRQFSNSRSEMNVSTLELGDSALYLCASLDSHNGYTFGSGTRLTVV.

The V and J genes are TRBV6-5 and TRBJ1-2, with a tentative D call TRBD1 (5 bases). The CDR3 runs to 13 residues. V lost 6 bases and J lost 2, with 10 bases in between. Germline CDR1 reads MNHEY; CDR2 reads SVGAGI. DNA for the CDR3: TGTGCCAGCAGGAACGGGACGAACTATGGCTACACCTTC. The encoded protein is CASRNGTNYGYTF.

The chain is built from TRBV27 and TRBJ2-7, with 7 bases fitting TRBD2. After removal of 5 bases from V and 5 bases from J, the junction contained 3 bases not matched to a gene. This CDR3 region has 12 residues. Germline loops: CDR1 MNHEY, CDR2 SMNVEV (reference sequence). CDR3 region: CASSGGGDEQYF. The CDR3 nucleotides are TGTGCCAGCAGTGGGGGGGGAGACGAGCAGTACTTC.